This T cell receptor (beta chain) was recorded in a study of beta chain features in type 1 diabetes. Study-wide results and limits: High-TCR-expressing cells could be over-represented by cDNA sequencing. A PCR bias possibly favoring shorter templates would apply equally to patients and controls.

cDNA synthesis used the whole RNA isolate, giving expressed TCRB sequences. Clones were sequenced by immunoSEQ multiplex PCR, and TCRdb holds only the in-frame ones, with some missing. Among roughly 500,000 clones listed, 10% to 12% were seen once. Concerning this clone: The antigen is not known.

V lost 6 bases and J lost 7, with 13 bases in between. CDR1 is SQVTM, CDR2 ANQGSEA, per germline. The CDR3 has 12 residues. CD4+ naive, central memory, regulatory and stem cell-like memory subsets were isolated by sorting on CD45RO/CCR7/CD25/CD127/CD95/CD27. Once sorted, every population was more than 95% pure. Sample: naive CD4+ T cells from blood. The V gene is TRBV29-1, the J gene TRBJ2-1; D not certain. This sequence originates from a woman aged 18 to 35 in good health. The CDR3 protein is CSVGLTKNEQFF. The CDR3 region has the DNA TGCAGCGTGGGCCTCACTAAGAATGAGCAGTTCTTC.